This is a list of T cell receptor beta chains from one sample in a study of cytomegalovirus exposure and HLA in healthy donors. TCRdb's copy holds only in-frame clones and misses some; the assay was immunoSEQ multiplex PCR. The sample gives about 200,000 clones, around four fifths of which show up once; about 1.7% is in the top ten. What was sequenced was PBMCs. These receptors all come from a man aged 50-60 years in good health and CMV-seronegative. Both conserved end residues are part of each CDR3. The order of the fields is J gene, D gene, V gene, CDR3 protein. A D gene is named only where the DNA matches it firmly.

j_gene: TRBJ2-1; d_gene: .; v_gene: TRBV29-1; CDR3aa: CSVGMSYNEQFF
j_gene: TRBJ1-4; d_gene: .; v_gene: TRBV4-1; CDR3aa: CASSRTGEKLFF
j_gene: TRBJ2-7; d_gene: TRBD2; v_gene: TRBV28; CDR3aa: CASSLWVAGGGEQYF
j_gene: TRBJ1-1; d_gene: .; v_gene: TRBV6-5; CDR3aa: CASSGQLNTEAFF
j_gene: TRBJ1-5; d_gene: TRBD1; v_gene: TRBV6-6; CDR3aa: CASSGGTGGIWQPQHF
j_gene: TRBJ2-1; d_gene: TRBD2; v_gene: TRBV2; CDR3aa: CASRTSGRARNEQFF
j_gene: TRBJ2-6; d_gene: .; v_gene: TRBV30; CDR3aa: CAWSPSLGANVLTF
j_gene: TRBJ2-7; d_gene: .; v_gene: TRBV7-9; CDR3aa: CASSLDRAGGEQYF
j_gene: TRBJ2-7; d_gene: .; v_gene: TRBV5-4; CDR3aa: CASSPQSGFTSEQYF
j_gene: TRBJ2-7; d_gene: TRBD1; v_gene: TRBV5-1; CDR3aa: CASSYGTGSYEQYF
j_gene: TRBJ2-1; d_gene: .; v_gene: TRBV5-5; CDR3aa: CASSRAGANEQFF
j_gene: TRBJ2-2; d_gene: TRBD2; v_gene: TRBV6-6; CDR3aa: CASQAREATGELFF
j_gene: TRBJ2-5; d_gene: TRBD1; v_gene: TRBV5-4; CDR3aa: CASSSRDRVVETQYF
j_gene: TRBJ2-2; d_gene: TRBD2; v_gene: TRBV6-5; CDR3aa: CASTPSGRDTGELFF
j_gene: TRBJ2-7; d_gene: .; v_gene: TRBV28; CDR3aa: CASSGPGYEQYF
j_gene: TRBJ1-1; d_gene: TRBD1; v_gene: TRBV28; CDR3aa: CASSLEGATEAFF
j_gene: TRBJ1-4; d_gene: .; v_gene: TRBV2; CDR3aa: CASRGGDGKGEKLFF
j_gene: TRBJ1-6; d_gene: .; v_gene: TRBV4-1; CDR3aa: CASSQGVTVSNSPLHF
j_gene: TRBJ1-1; d_gene: .; v_gene: TRBV7-6; CDR3aa: CASSTQENTEAFF
j_gene: TRBJ2-7; d_gene: TRBD1; v_gene: TRBV18; CDR3aa: CASSPVGQGAIEQYF
j_gene: TRBJ1-5; d_gene: .; v_gene: TRBV28; CDR3aa: CATRDCLASNQPQHF
j_gene: TRBJ2-1; d_gene: TRBD2; v_gene: TRBV4-1; CDR3aa: CASSQRGSGSDYNEQFF
j_gene: TRBJ2-3; d_gene: TRBD2; v_gene: TRBV6-6; CDR3aa: CASSRATSGSPDTQYF
j_gene: TRBJ2-3; d_gene: TRBD1; v_gene: TRBV19; CDR3aa: CASSGTGFQDTQYF
j_gene: TRBJ2-3; d_gene: TRBD2; v_gene: TRBV11-2; CDR3aa: CASSRTSDGADTQYF
j_gene: TRBJ2-2; d_gene: TRBD2; v_gene: TRBV9; CDR3aa: CASSVGGGSTGELFF
j_gene: TRBJ2-6; d_gene: .; v_gene: TRBV5-5; CDR3aa: CASSDSGGANVLTF
j_gene: TRBJ2-2; d_gene: TRBD2; v_gene: TRBV19; CDR3aa: CASSIIRGLAGYTGELFF
j_gene: TRBJ2-4; d_gene: TRBD2; v_gene: TRBV19; CDR3aa: CASSTLTSVLAKNIQYF
j_gene: TRBJ2-5; d_gene: TRBD2; v_gene: TRBV4-2; CDR3aa: CASSHDYSGLGLEQYF
j_gene: TRBJ1-5; d_gene: TRBD1; v_gene: TRBV11-2; CDR3aa: CASSLLSGGQPQHF
j_gene: .; d_gene: TRBD1; v_gene: TRBV5-4; CDR3aa: CASSWTGVEQYF
j_gene: TRBJ2-3; d_gene: TRBD2; v_gene: TRBV5-1; CDR3aa: CASSLSLGSGRADTQYF
j_gene: TRBJ1-4; d_gene: .; v_gene: TRBV6-5; CDR3aa: CASSSRGDEKLFF
j_gene: TRBJ2-1; d_gene: .; v_gene: TRBV15; CDR3aa: CATDKGVSSYNEQFF
j_gene: TRBJ2-2; d_gene: .; v_gene: TRBV6-6; CDR3aa: CASSYSREWGGELFF
j_gene: TRBJ1-6; d_gene: .; v_gene: TRBV9; CDR3aa: CASSVEGGGNSPLHF
j_gene: TRBJ2-7; d_gene: TRBD2; v_gene: TRBV6-6; CDR3aa: CASSYSTGGFLHEQYF
j_gene: TRBJ1-1; d_gene: .; v_gene: TRBV19; CDR3aa: CASSSRTEAFF
j_gene: .; d_gene: TRBD1; v_gene: TRBV18; CDR3aa: CASSRDRGAYEQYF
j_gene: TRBJ2-7; d_gene: TRBD1; v_gene: TRBV7-6; CDR3aa: CASSYGTGREQYF
j_gene: TRBJ2-5; d_gene: TRBD2; v_gene: TRBV27; CDR3aa: CASSTLLAGVTLQETQYF
j_gene: TRBJ1-1; d_gene: TRBD1; v_gene: TRBV7-7; CDR3aa: CASSPPTGFPEAFF
j_gene: TRBJ2-1; d_gene: .; v_gene: TRBV7-9; CDR3aa: CASSLANIAARGDNEQFF
j_gene: TRBJ2-1; d_gene: .; v_gene: TRBV6-4; CDR3aa: CASSVTQGFYNEQFF
j_gene: TRBJ2-1; d_gene: TRBD1; v_gene: TRBV19; CDR3aa: CASSIHGTGGGHNEQFF
j_gene: TRBJ2-1; d_gene: TRBD2; v_gene: TRBV19; CDR3aa: CASAPSGRVPYNEQFF
j_gene: TRBJ2-2; d_gene: TRBD1; v_gene: TRBV2; CDR3aa: CASGDRVNTGELFF
j_gene: TRBJ1-1; d_gene: .; v_gene: TRBV11-2; CDR3aa: CASSPGLNVNTEAFF
j_gene: TRBJ2-3; d_gene: TRBD2; v_gene: TRBV9; CDR3aa: CASSVREAGTDTQYF
j_gene: TRBJ2-5; d_gene: TRBD2; v_gene: TRBV5-4; CDR3aa: CASSLRLAGQETQYF
j_gene: TRBJ1-1; d_gene: .; v_gene: TRBV18; CDR3aa: CASSPPPGPQYRNTEAFF
j_gene: TRBJ1-4; d_gene: .; v_gene: TRBV5-1; CDR3aa: CASSYIDSQNEKLFF